The T cell receptor (beta chain) under discussion was sequenced for a study of cytomegalovirus exposure and HLA in healthy donors. Notes on the study in general: Analysis performed later found approximately 17,000 TCR beta sequences associated with HLA alleles at 0.05 false discovery rate. In a later analysis, common viral pathogens appeared linked to several of the most significant clusters. The study labeled more than 150 TCR beta chains cytomegalovirus-associated. Published work reported that the classifier diagnosed cytomegalovirus status with high specificity and sensitivity.

Germline values: CDR1 MNHEY, CDR2 SVGAGI. V dropped 6 bases and J dropped 3; count of bases not matched to a gene: 8. CDR3 length: 15 amino acids. Turning to this clone: Its cognate antigen is unknown.

13 Jbeta primers and 60 Vbeta primers were used for the PCR. The method was immunoSEQ multiplex PCR; TCRdb's version includes in-frame clones alone and lacks a portion of them. The sample has tens of thousands of clones, about 80% seen once; the top ten hold about 1.4%. The sequencing sample was made of PBMCs. The sequence was collected from a male donor in good health and CMV-seronegative. The chain links TRBV6-5 to TRBJ1-5; 7 positions agree with TRBD1. The CDR3 reads CASSLDRNHNQPQHF. The CDR3 nucleotides are TGTGCCAGCAGCTTGGACAGGAACCACAATCAGCCCCAGCATTTT.